Below, one T cell receptor beta chain is given with its context. Its specificity is not known. The CDR3 spans 13 residues. Germline V gene sequence: CDR1 SGHNT, CDR2 YENEEA. Between the trimmed V and J ends, which lost 4 bases and 4 bases, there was a span of 8 bases. Libraries were prepared by immunoSEQ multiplex PCR; TCRdb keeps only in-frame clonotypes and omits some of them. The table has about 160,000 clones, roughly nine tenths seen once. This sample is part of a study of T cell responses to AZD1222 COVID-19 vaccine. Whole-study results and caveats: The peak T cell response came first, and repertoires were sampled only after it. Increased Spike-specific TCR breadth and depth were observed after two AZD1222 doses.

The chain has TRBV11-3 and TRBJ1-3; no firm D call. The receptor was isolated from an adult who received the AZD1222 COVID-19 vaccine. This material consisted of peripheral blood, taken 28 days after the second AZD1222 dose. The DNA of the CDR3 is TGTGCCAGCAGCTCCAGTTTCGGAAACACCATATATTTT. Its protein product is CASSSSFGNTIYF. The full variable domain, with the rest looked up from reference TRBV11-3 and TRBJ1-3, is EAGVVQSPRYKIIEKKQPVAFWCNPISGHNTLYWYLQNLGQGPELLIRYENEEAVDDSQLPKDRFSAERLKGVDSTLKIQPAELGDSAVYLCASSSSFGNTIYFGEGSWLTVV.